One and the same sample provided the 30 T cell receptor beta chains below, sequenced in a study of neurological immune-mediated disorders. TCRdb independently ran MiXCR on the 5' RACE reads; one entry per CDR3 protein. Here the sample spans fewer than 75,000 distinct CDR3 sequences, under 5% being singletons. The specimen was PBMCs. The receptors derive from a man younger than 45 with multiple sclerosis.

This clonotype was found many times. CDR3 in amino acids: CASSASGQFF. The DNA for the CDR3 is TGTGCCAGCAGTGCTTCTGGACAGTTCTTC. The rearrangement links TRBV6-1 to TRBJ1-2; D is undetermined. Judging by the DNA end, TRBJ2-1 fits better; the J call may be wrong. Germline loops: CDR1 MNHNS, CDR2 SASEGT. CDR3 length equals 10 residues.

This clonotype was counted many times. The rearrangement links TRBV4-1 to TRBJ2-2; maybe TRBD2 (5 bases). V shed 6 bases and J shed 4 bases, with 24 bases lying between them. This CDR3 is built from 18 residues. Germline CDR1 and CDR2: MGHRA and YSYEKL. Here the CDR3 reads CASRRYPATIRGTGELFF. The CDR3 bases are TGCGCCAGCAGACGCTACCCGGCAACCATTCGGGGCACCGGGGAGCTGTTTTTT.

This clonotype was counted between two and nine times. One junction end disagrees with the germline gene, perhaps due to a read error. This rearrangement joins TRBV6-5 to TRBJ1-6, with a weak D call TRBD1 (5 bases). The CDR3 extends over 14 amino acids. The germline V gene encodes CDR1 MNHEY and CDR2 SVGAGI. CDR3 residues: CASSYRGDSSPLNF. CDR3 sequence (DNA): TGTGCCAGCAGTTACCGGGGCGATAGTTCACCCCTCAACTTT.

This clonotype appeared many times. Mismatch with germline at one junction end may stem from a read error. The chain carries TRBV10-3 and TRBJ1-2; D gene uncertain. Germline CDR1 is ENHRY and CDR2 is SYGVKD. The CDR3 loop spans 12 amino acids. The CDR3 reads CAIRSTSEQIAF. The CDR3 region has the DNA TGTGCCATCCGCAGTACCTCCGAGCAGATCGCCTTC.

This clonotype showed up just a few times. The chain's CDR3 is CASSLVGPTGGQPQHF. Written as DNA, the CDR3 is TGCGCCAGCAGCCTCGTAGGCCCCACTGGAGGGCAGCCCCAGCATTTT. The J gene is TRBJ1-5, the V gene TRBV4-1; no firm D call. Germline CDR1 MGHRA, CDR2 YSYEKL. V lost 4 bases to trimming and J lost 7 bases, with 20 bases between them. This CDR3 region has 16 residues.

The chain carries TRBV5-1 and TRBJ2-2; TRBD2 aligns across 12 bases. CDR1 SGHRS and CDR2 YFSETQ come from the germline V gene. The CDR3 spans 18 residues. The V gene end was trimmed by 3 bases and the J gene end by 0 bases; junction bases not matched to a gene: 6. Written as DNA, the CDR3 is TGCGCCAGCAGCTCCGGACTAGCGGGGAGGGCGAACACCGGGGAGCTGTTTTTT. This gives the protein CASSSGLAGRANTGELFF. Looking up the rest from reference TRBV5-1 and TRBJ2-2 gives the full variable domain: KAGVTQTPRYLIKTRGQQVTLSCSPISGHRSVSWYQQTPGQGLQFLFEYFSETQRNKGNFPGRFSGRQFSNSRSEMNVSTLELGDSALYLCASSSGLAGRANTGELFFGEGSRLTVL.

This clonotype has a count of ten or more. The junction departs from the called germline gene at one end, perhaps through a read error. The V gene is TRBV7-8, the J gene TRBJ1-2, with D perhaps TRBD1 (6 bases). The CDR3 contains 14 residues. Per germline, CDR1 SGHVS and CDR2 FQNEAQ. The CDR3 sequence: CASSLAGGVYGYTF. In DNA, the CDR3 is TGTGCCAGCAGCCTAGCGGGGGGCGTCTATGGCTACACCTTC.

This clonotype came up a few times. Mismatch with germline at one junction end may stem from a read error. The rearrangement joins TRBV27 to TRBJ1-5; 7 bases map to TRBD1. Germline-derived CDR1 and CDR2 are MNHEY and SMNVEV (reference sequence). CDR3 size: 12 residues. The CDR3 spells CASSRWGQPQNF. For the CDR3, the DNA is TGTGCCAGCTCCCGATGGGGACAGCCCCAGAATTTT.

This clonotype was detected ten times or more. The V gene is TRBV5-1, the J gene TRBJ1-1; maybe TRBD1 (5 bases). V was cut by 6 bases and J by 1 base, with 13 bases left in between. The CDR3 is made up of 14 amino acids. CDR1 is SGHRS and CDR2 is YFSETQ in the germline V gene. This CDR3 is CASTSYGGNTEAFF. The CDR3 nucleotides read TGCGCCAGCACTTCCTATGGGGGGAACACTGAAGCTTTCTTT.

The CDR3 region is CSADSYQETQYF. In nucleotides, the CDR3 is TGCAGTGCAGACAGCTACCAAGAGACCCAGTACTTC. The chain uses TRBV20-1 and TRBJ2-5; TRBD1 is a possible D gene (5 bases). In germline, CDR1 is DFQATT, CDR2 SNEGSKA (reference sequence). Trimming removed 6 bases at V and 0 bases at J, with 8 bases between. The CDR3 sequence is 12 residues long.

This clonotype came up many times. The chain couples TRBV5-1 to TRBJ2-3; D is undetermined. Trimming took 3 bases from V and 4 from J, leaving 12 bases between them. CDR1 SGHRS and CDR2 YFSETQ come from the germline V gene. The CDR3 covers 14 residues. The CDR3 region has the DNA TGCGCCAGCAGCTCCCCCCCGCCCTCAGATACGCAGTATTTT. It translates to CASSSPPPSDTQYF.

In its sample, this clonotype was seen many times. J is TRBJ2-7 and V is TRBV20-1, with D possibly TRBD2 on 5 matching bases. V was clipped by 6 bases and J by 3 bases, with 15 bases between them. The CDR3 loop spans 13 amino acids. Germline-derived CDR1 and CDR2 are DFQATT and SNEGSKA (reference sequence). The CDR3 here is CSAPLDGGYEQYF. CDR3 nucleotide sequence: TGCAGTGCCCCCCTGGACGGAGGCTACGAGCAGTACTTC.

This clonotype appeared many times. The J gene is TRBJ1-1, the V gene TRBV7-9; 7 nucleotides agree with TRBD1. This CDR3 comprises 15 residues. Germline V CDR1 and CDR2: SEHNR, FQNEAQ (reference sequence). V gave up 1 base and J gave up 0 bases; unmatched junction bases: 2. CDR3 in DNA: TGTGCCAGCAGCTTAGGGGGACAGTTGAACACTGAAGCTTTCTTT. This codes for CASSLGGQLNTEAFF.

This clonotype was seen at least ten times. CDR3: CASSLGQGAYEQYF. The DNA of the CDR3 is TGCGCCAGCAGCTTGGGACAGGGGGCCTACGAGCAGTACTTC. V gene TRBV5-1 combines with J gene TRBJ2-7; 9 nucleotides match TRBD1. Germline values: CDR1 SGHRS, CDR2 YFSETQ. The CDR3 is made up of 14 amino acids. Germline trimming cut 0 bases from V and 2 bases from J; bases unmatched to any gene: 0.

This clonotype was counted many times. V and J are TRBV27 and TRBJ1-6; 8 bases align to TRBD1. The CDR3 extends over 12 amino acids. Unmatched junction bases numbered 2, after V lost 2 bases and J lost 14 bases. In germline, CDR1 is MNHEY, CDR2 SMNVEV (reference sequence). CDR3 bases: TGTGCCAGCAGTTTACAGGGGGCATCCCTCCACTTT. Its translation is CASSLQGASLHF.

This clonotype has a count of ten or more. V gene TRBV11-3 combines with J gene TRBJ2-1, with 8 bases aligning to TRBD1. V dropped 6 bases and J dropped 7; count of bases not matched to a gene: 14. The length of the CDR3 is 16 residues. CDR1 and CDR2 from the germline V gene are SGHNT and YENEEA. The CDR3 DNA follows: TGTGCCAGCAGGTCGAACCAGGGGGCTAACGGGAATGAGCAGTTCTTC. It specifies CASRSNQGANGNEQFF.

This clonotype has only a few counts. The chain couples TRBV6-5 to TRBJ2-3, with 9 bases that match TRBD2. This CDR3 spans 18 amino acids. In germline, CDR1 is MNHEY, CDR2 SVGAGI. J gave up 0 bases and V 6 bases, and 13 bases lay outside the gene matches. In nucleotides, the CDR3 is TGTGCCAGCAGCCGAATTAGCGGGGGAGGGTCTAGCACAGATACGCAGTATTTT. This codes for CASSRISGGGSSTDTQYF.

This clonotype was found a few times. The rearrangement links TRBV5-1 to TRBJ1-1, with TRBD1 as a possible D gene (6 bases). Trimming shortened V by 4 bases and J by 3 bases, and 16 bases separated the two germline ends. Germline V gene lookup returns CDR1 SGHRS and CDR2 YFSETQ. The CDR3 consists of 15 residues. CDR3 coding DNA: TGCGCCAGCAGCCGATACAGATCAGGGGACACTGAAGCTTTCTTT. Translated, it gives CASSRYRSGDTEAFF.

The rearrangement uses TRBV9 and TRBJ1-2; tentatively, D is TRBD1 (5 bases). This CDR3 comprises 14 residues. The germline V and J ends were trimmed by 5 bases and 5 bases, with 16 bases remaining between them. Germline V CDR1 and CDR2: SGDLS, YYNGEE. CDR3 bases: TGTGCCAGCAGTGCCCTGACCGGGGGATATGGCTACACCTTC. Translation gives CASSALTGGYGYTF.

This clonotype showed up many times. CDR3 nucleotide sequence: TGCAGCGTTGTTAAGGGGCCCCTAGTCTCCTACGAGCAGTACGTC. Its protein is CSVVKGPLVSYEQYV. The rearrangement uses TRBV29-1 and TRBJ2-7; TRBD1 is a possible D gene (5 bases). V lost 4 bases and J lost 0, with 16 bases in between. The germline V gene encodes CDR1 SQVTM and CDR2 ANQGSEA. CDR3 size: 15 residues.

This clonotype has more than one count but fewer than ten. V gene TRBV10-3 combines with J gene TRBJ2-7, with 8 bases lining up with TRBD2. Germline-derived CDR1 and CDR2 are ENHRY and SYGVKD. This CDR3 contains 14 residues. Trimming at V came to 5 bases and at J to 0 bases, leaving 3 bases not matched to a gene. CDR3 in DNA: TGTGCCATCAGTATAGCGGGGCCCTCCTACGAGCAGTACTTC. It codes for CAISIAGPSYEQYF.

This clonotype was observed a handful of times. V gene TRBV5-1 combines with J gene TRBJ1-1; TRBD1 agrees at 9 bases. Germline values: CDR1 SGHRS, CDR2 YFSETQ. J gave up 5 bases and V 0 bases, and 5 bases lay outside the gene matches. The CDR3 totals 15 residues. The CDR3 loop reads CASSLEQGALTEAFF. DNA for the CDR3: TGCGCCAGCAGCTTGGAACAGGGGGCGCTTACTGAAGCTTTCTTT.

This clonotype was seen ten or more times. The rearrangement joins TRBV18 to TRBJ2-1; 7 bases line up with TRBD1. The ends lost 3 bases at V and 10 bases at J; junction bases unmatched: 12. Per the germline V gene, CDR1 is KGHSH and CDR2 is LQKENI. This CDR3 is 15 amino acids long. DNA of the CDR3: TGTGCCAGCTCACCGAACTCCGGTACAGGGGAGGAGCAGTTCTTC. Its protein product is CASSPNSGTGEEQFF.

This clonotype came up many times. The chain couples TRBV12-3 or TRBV12-4 to TRBJ2-2, with D uncertain. Trimming removed 7 bases from V and 0 bases from J, with 15 bases in between. The CDR3 has 16 residues. The CDR3 protein is CASTPAVLPNTGELFF. CDR3 bases: TGTGCCAGCACCCCAGCCGTTTTGCCGAACACCGGGGAGCTGTTTTTT.

V gene TRBV2 combines with J gene TRBJ1-5, with D possibly matching TRBD1 (5 bases). V lost 1 base and J 4 bases, leaving 8 bases between the germline ends. This CDR3 region has 14 residues. CDR1 and CDR2 (germline): SNHLY, FYNNEI. The CDR3 reads CASSEVGRNQPQHF. CDR3 sequence (DNA): TGTGCCAGCAGTGAAGTGGGACGGAATCAGCCCCAGCATTTT.

The chain is built from TRBV12-3 or TRBV12-4 and TRBJ1-1; D possibly corresponds to TRBD1 (5 bases). V lost 1 base to trimming and J lost 8 bases, with 17 bases between them. The length of the CDR3 is 15 residues. The CDR3 nucleotides are TGTGCCAGCAGTTTAGGTTGGGGACCTAGGCGCGAAGCTTTCTTT. It is translated as CASSLGWGPRREAFF.

Many counts were recorded for this clonotype. The chain employs TRBV4-1 and TRBJ2-6; D is undetermined. Trimming cost V 4 bases and J 0 bases, with 7 bases left between them. Germline V gene sequence: CDR1 MGHRA, CDR2 YSYEKL. The CDR3 is 15 residues long. Here the CDR3 DNA reads TGCGCCAGCAGCCTGTCCGCCTCTGGGGCCAACGTCCTGACTTTC. Translating it yields CASSLSASGANVLTF.

This clonotype was observed at least ten times. The genes are TRBV9 and TRBJ2-1; TRBD2 might be the D (6 bases). The CDR3 runs 15 residues. V was trimmed by 3 bases and J by 9 bases, leaving 19 bases between them. Per germline, CDR1 SGDLS and CDR2 YYNGEE. In DNA form, the CDR3 reads TGTGCCAGCAGCGCCACGAGCGCGGGGTCGGGTGAGCAGTTCTTC. Its protein is CASSATSAGSGEQFF. Looking up the rest from reference TRBV9 and TRBJ2-1 gives the full variable domain: DSGVTQTPKHLITATGQRVTLRCSPRSGDLSVYWYQQSLDQGLQFLIQYYNGEERAKGNILERFSAQQFPDLHSELNLSSLELGDSALYFCASSATSAGSGEQFFGPGTRLTVL.

This clonotype has at least ten counts. The CDR3 protein is CASSPYALGGNTIYF. As DNA, the CDR3 is TGCGCCAGCAGCCCCTACGCGTTGGGAGGAAACACCATATATTTT. This chain connects TRBV5-1 to TRBJ1-3; D remains unclear. In germline, CDR1 is SGHRS, CDR2 YFSETQ. V lost 4 bases and J 4 bases, leaving 15 bases between the germline ends. This CDR3 is built from 15 residues.

This clonotype was seen at least ten times. This chain uses TRBV20-1 with TRBJ1-4, with 8 positions matching TRBD1. CDR3 length equals 15 residues. Germline V lookup: CDR1 DFQATT, CDR2 SNEGSKA (reference sequence). V lost 7 bases, J lost 0 bases, and 7 bases stayed unmatched. This chain's CDR3 is CSVPQGAATNEKLFF. The CDR3 coding sequence is TGCAGTGTCCCGCAGGGGGCCGCAACTAATGAAAAACTGTTTTTT.